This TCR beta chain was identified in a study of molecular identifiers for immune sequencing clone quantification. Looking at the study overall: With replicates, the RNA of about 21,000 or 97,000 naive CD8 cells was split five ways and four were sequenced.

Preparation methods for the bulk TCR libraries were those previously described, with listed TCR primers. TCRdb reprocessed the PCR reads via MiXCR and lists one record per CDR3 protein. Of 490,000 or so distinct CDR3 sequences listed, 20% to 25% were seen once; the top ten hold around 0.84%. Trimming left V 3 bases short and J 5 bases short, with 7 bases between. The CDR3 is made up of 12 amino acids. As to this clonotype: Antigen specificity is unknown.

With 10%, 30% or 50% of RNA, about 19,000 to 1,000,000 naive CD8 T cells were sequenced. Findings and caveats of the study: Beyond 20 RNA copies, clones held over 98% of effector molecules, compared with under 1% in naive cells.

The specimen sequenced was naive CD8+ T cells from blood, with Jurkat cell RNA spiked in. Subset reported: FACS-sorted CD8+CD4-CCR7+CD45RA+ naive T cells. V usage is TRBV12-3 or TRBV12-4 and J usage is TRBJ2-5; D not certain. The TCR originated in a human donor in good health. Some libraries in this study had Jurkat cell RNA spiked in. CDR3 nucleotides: TGTGCCAGCAGTTTTTTATCGGAGACCCAGTACTTC. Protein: CASSFLSETQYF.